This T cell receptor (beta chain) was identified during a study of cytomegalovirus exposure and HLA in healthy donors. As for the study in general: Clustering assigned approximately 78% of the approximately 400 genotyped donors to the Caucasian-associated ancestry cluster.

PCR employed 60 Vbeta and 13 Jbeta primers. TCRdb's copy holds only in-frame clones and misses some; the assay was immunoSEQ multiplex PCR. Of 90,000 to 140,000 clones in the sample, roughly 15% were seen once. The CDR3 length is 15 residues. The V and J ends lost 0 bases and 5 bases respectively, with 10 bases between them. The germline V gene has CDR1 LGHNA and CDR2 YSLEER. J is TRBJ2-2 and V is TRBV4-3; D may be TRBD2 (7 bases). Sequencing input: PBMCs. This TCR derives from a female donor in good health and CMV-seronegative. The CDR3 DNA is TGCGCCAGCAGCCAAGAGGGAGGGGGGACCGGGGAGCTGTTTTTT. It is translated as CASSQEGGGTGELFF.